Below are 10 T cell receptor beta chains sequenced from a single sample in a study of T-cell memory formation after mild COVID-19. A single record per CDR3 protein comes from TCRdb applying MiXCR to the 5' RACE reads. The table records 300,000 to 400,000 distinct CDR3 sequences, roughly 13% of them present only once. Sample: PBMCs or a T cell subset sorted from them (not recorded which). Receptors were obtained from a man between 18 and 29 years old who had mild COVID-19 (a few samples of this study predate the infection). Cell type and time point are not known.

J is TRBJ1-2 and V is TRBV7-3; 7 bases are a match to TRBD1. The CDR3 contains 17 residues. Trimming removed 2 bases from V and 1 base from J; junction bases left unmatched: 10. Looked up from germline, CDR1 is SGHTA and CDR2 is FQGTGA. The CDR3 loop is CASSLYDRDSDNYGYTF. The CDR3 DNA is TGTGCCAGCAGCTTATATGATCGGGACAGCGATAACTATGGCTACACCTTC.

V and J are TRBV6-2 or TRBV6-3 and TRBJ2-2, with a weak D call TRBD2 (7 bases). The CDR3 contains 15 residues. Germline V gene sequence: CDR1 MNHEY, CDR2 SVGEGT. V was shortened by 2 bases and J by 4 bases, with 11 bases between the two germline ends. The CDR3 nucleotides read TGTGCCAGCAGTTACGGGGGGGCGAGCACCGGGGAGCTGTTTTTT. This sequence encodes CASSYGGASTGELFF.

The chain links TRBV20-1 to TRBJ2-3; D is unclear. V dropped 5 bases and J dropped 1 base, with 13 bases sitting between them. The CDR3 length is 14 residues. CDR1 and CDR2 from the germline V gene are DFQATT and SNEGSKA (reference sequence). CDR3 nucleotides: TGCAGTGCTCCCAAGGTGATTGGCACAGATACGCAGTATTTT. It codes for CSAPKVIGTDTQYF.

The V call is TRBV7-6, the J call TRBJ2-7, with D unresolved. Trimming cost V 4 bases and J 6 bases, with 10 bases left between them. Per the germline V gene, CDR1 is SGHVS and CDR2 is FNYEAQ. This CDR3 is 12 amino acids long. This chain's CDR3 is CASSSDLGEQYF. CDR3 DNA: TGTGCCAGCAGCTCGGACCTAGGCGAGCAGTACTTC.

A single count supports this clonotype. V and J are TRBV7-2 and TRBJ1-5, with a weak D call TRBD1 (5 bases). With 1 base removed from V and 3 bases from J, the gap between germline ends came to 13 bases. This CDR3 spans 16 amino acids. The germline gives CDR1 SGHTA, CDR2 FQGNSA. The CDR3 DNA is TGTGCCAGCAGCTTAGGTCGCAGGGAAAACAATCAGCCCCAGCATTTT. Protein product: CASSLGRRENNQPQHF.

The V call is TRBV12-3 or TRBV12-4, the J call TRBJ1-5, with D unclear. V lost 8 bases and J lost 2, with 10 bases in between. There are 13 residues in the CDR3. The chain's CDR3 is CASAGSGNQPQHF. CDR3 coding DNA: TGTGCCAGCGCGGGGAGCGGCAATCAGCCCCAGCATTTT.

This clonotype was detected a few times. This sequence joins TRBV12-3 or TRBV12-4 and TRBJ2-7, with 9 bases lining up with TRBD1. Trimming cost V 5 bases and J 4 bases; bases outside gene matches: 9. The CDR3 has 15 residues. In DNA form, the CDR3 reads TGTGCCAGCAGTCCCGGGACAGGGCCAGTGTACGAGCAGTACGTC. Protein: CASSPGTGPVYEQYV.

The chain combines TRBV5-1 with TRBJ2-2, with TRBD2 matching over 8 bases. J was trimmed by 1 base and V by 4 bases; bases with no gene match: 6. CDR1 is SGHRS, CDR2 YFSETQ, per germline. This CDR3 comprises 16 residues. This chain's CDR3 is CASSPPTSGNTGELFF. The CDR3 region has the DNA TGCGCCAGCAGCCCCCCCACTAGCGGGAACACCGGGGAGCTGTTTTTT.

V is TRBV7-2 and J is TRBJ2-4, with a possible D match to TRBD2 (6 bases). Per the germline V gene, CDR1 is SGHTA and CDR2 is FQGNSA. The germline V and J ends were trimmed by 5 bases and 0 bases, with 14 bases remaining between them. The CDR3 totals 16 residues. The CDR3 bases are TGTGCCAGCAGCCTCATCGGGGGTGCAGCCAAAAACATTCAGTACTTC. It codes for CASSLIGGAAKNIQYF.

This clonotype was found a few times. This chain uses TRBV4-1 with TRBJ2-3; 7 bases map to TRBD1. The CDR3 has 16 residues. From germline, CDR1 is MGHRA and CDR2 YSYEKL. V lost 5 bases and J lost 0; bases outside the gene matches: 8. Here the CDR3 reads CASSIQGYPSTDTQYF. The CDR3 nucleotides read TGCGCCAGCAGCATACAGGGGTATCCTAGCACAGATACGCAGTATTTT.